This T cell receptor (beta chain) derives from a study of shared T cell receptors in the human thymus. Germline-derived CDR1 and CDR2 are ENHRY and SYGVKD. Germline trimming cut 2 bases from V and 1 base from J; bases unmatched to any gene: 8. This CDR3 spans 16 amino acids. Measured with immunoSEQ multiplex PCR; TCRdb has only the in-frame clones, and not every one. The sample yields 550,000 to 800,000 clones, approximately 85% seen once. This sample was also put to use in a study of human thymus T cells.

Sequenced sample: thymocytes. The sequence derives from a girl under three years old with a congenital heart defect. The chain recombines TRBV10-3 with TRBJ2-7; 7 bases line up with TRBD1. The CDR3 loop is CAISETWDSGSYEQYF. The CDR3, as DNA: TGTGCCATCAGTGAGACCTGGGACAGTGGGTCCTACGAGCAGTACTTC.